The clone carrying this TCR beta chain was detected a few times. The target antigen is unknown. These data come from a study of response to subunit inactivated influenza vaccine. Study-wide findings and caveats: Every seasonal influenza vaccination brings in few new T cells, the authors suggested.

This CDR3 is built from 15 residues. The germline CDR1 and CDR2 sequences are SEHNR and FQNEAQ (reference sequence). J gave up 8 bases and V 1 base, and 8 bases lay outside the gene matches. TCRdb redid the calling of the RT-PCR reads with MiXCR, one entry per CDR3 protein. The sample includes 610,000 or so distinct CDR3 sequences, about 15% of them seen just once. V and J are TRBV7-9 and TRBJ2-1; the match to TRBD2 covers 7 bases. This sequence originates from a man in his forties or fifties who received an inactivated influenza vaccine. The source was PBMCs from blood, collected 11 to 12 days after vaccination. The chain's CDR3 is CASSLGGNLADEQFF. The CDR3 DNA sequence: TGTGCCAGCAGCTTAGGGGGGAACCTAGCGGATGAGCAGTTCTTC.